This T cell receptor (beta chain) originates from a study of cytomegalovirus exposure and HLA in healthy donors. Overall study context: The early release's HLA-typed donors yielded 78 million or so unique TCRs.

PCR primers comprised 60 Vbeta and 13 Jbeta primers. As handled by the study authors: In a later analysis, 75 million to 95 million unique TCR beta chains included roughly 11 million shared by two or more donors. TCRdb keeps only in-frame clones here, not all; method: immunoSEQ multiplex PCR. V, J and clone size derive from that table, while D and trimming were established from the DNA sequence. The sample contains some 130,000 clones, about 85% of which appear only once. The CDR3 sequence is 14 residues long. Looked up from germline, CDR1 is MDHEN and CDR2 is SYDVKM. The ends were cut back, 6 bases at V and 6 bases at J, with 16 bases in the middle. Although they were nominally healthy when sampled, donors likely had unrecorded immune exposures. Remarks on this clone: Its antigen is still unknown.

General observations from the study: The later analysis indicated that the majority of CMV-associated TCR beta chains appeared HLA-restricted.

The receptor comes from a woman aged 30 to 39 in good health and CMV-seropositive. The chain couples TRBV28 to TRBJ2-3; a weak D match, TRBD2 (6 bases). Sequenced material: PBMCs. The CDR3 here is CASSIGTAGDTQYF. Here the CDR3 DNA reads TGTGCCAGCAGCATCGGGACGGCGGGGGATACGCAGTATTTT.